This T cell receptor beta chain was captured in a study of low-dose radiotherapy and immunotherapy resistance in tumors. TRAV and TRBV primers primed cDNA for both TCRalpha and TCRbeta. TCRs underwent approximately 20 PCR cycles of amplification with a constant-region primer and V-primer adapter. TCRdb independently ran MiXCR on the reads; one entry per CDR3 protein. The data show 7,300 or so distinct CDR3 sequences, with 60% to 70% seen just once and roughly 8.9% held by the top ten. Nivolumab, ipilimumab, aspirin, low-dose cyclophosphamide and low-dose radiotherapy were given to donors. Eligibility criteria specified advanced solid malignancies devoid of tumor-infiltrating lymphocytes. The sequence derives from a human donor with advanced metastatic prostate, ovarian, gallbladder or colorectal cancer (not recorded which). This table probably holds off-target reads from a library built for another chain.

The CDR3 DNA is TGCGCCAGCAGCCAAGATAACTATGGCGAGACCCAGTACTTC. It is translated as CASSQDNYGETQYF. The chain carries TRBV4-3 and TRBJ2-5, with unresolved D. This CDR3 is 14 amino acids long. Trimming cost V 0 bases and J 5 bases, with 10 bases left between them. Per germline, CDR1 LGHNA and CDR2 YSLEER.